A single sample is the source of the 29 T cell receptor beta chains below, sequenced in a study of control samples from healthy donors and cancer patients. Sequencing was performed with immunoSEQ multiplex PCR; in TCRdb, only in-frame clones are kept and a portion is missing. The profile shows roughly 30,000 clones, about 80% of them singletons. The sequenced sample was PBMCs. These receptors were taken from a man between 60 and 75 years old with head and neck cancer.

The chain links TRBV2 to TRBJ2-4, with 11 nucleotides matching TRBD2. The CDR3 is made up of 14 amino acids. After removal of 7 bases from V and 15 bases from J, the junction contained 14 bases not matched to a gene. CDR1 SNHLY and CDR2 FYNNEI come from the germline V gene. The CDR3 nucleotides are TGTGCCAGCACCGCACTAGCGGGAGTGGGGGTGGGGTACTTC. The encoded protein is CASTALAGVGVGYF.

The chain links TRBV3-1 (or the pseudogene TRBV3-2) to TRBJ1-1; possible D gene TRBD1, 5 bases. This CDR3 has 11 amino acids. V lost 5 bases and J 5 bases, leaving 6 bases between the germline ends. Germline V gene sequence: CDR1 LGHDT, CDR2 YNNKEL (reference sequence). CDR3 sequence (DNA): TGTGCCAGCAGCGGGGGAACTGAAGCTTTCTTT. It encodes CASSGGTEAFF.

V usage is TRBV14 and J usage is TRBJ1-3, with D possibly being TRBD1 (6 bases). Per germline, CDR1 SGHDN and CDR2 FVKESK. The CDR3 totals 14 residues. V lost 1 base to trimming and J lost 2 bases, with 6 bases between them. The CDR3 loop is CASSQGTAGNTIYF. CDR3 in DNA: TGTGCCAGCAGCCAAGGGACAGCTGGAAACACCATATATTTT.

The V and J genes are TRBV25-1 and TRBJ2-7; D not resolved. The CDR3 has 15 residues. Trimming cost V 1 base and J 2 bases, with 12 bases left between them. CDR1 and CDR2 from the germline V gene are MGHDK and SYGVNS. CDR3 in amino acids: CASSEFVTGAYEQYF. CDR3 bases: TGTGCCAGCAGTGAATTCGTAACTGGGGCCTACGAGCAGTACTTC.

The gene calls are TRBV5-6 and TRBJ1-6, with D tentatively TRBD1 (5 bases). The CDR3 covers 15 residues. Germline lookup yields CDR1 SGHDT and CDR2 YYEEEE. Between the trimmed V and J ends, which lost 0 bases and 5 bases, there was a span of 9 bases. The CDR3, as DNA: TGTGCCAGCAGCTTGGGGGGACGGGATAATTCACCCCTCCACTTT. This sequence encodes CASSLGGRDNSPLHF. Together with reference TRBV5-6 and TRBJ1-6, the CDR3 gives the full variable domain: DAGVTQSPTHLIKTRGQQVTLRCSPKSGHDTVSWYQQALGQGPQFIFQYYEEEERQRGNFPDRFSGHQFPNYSSELNVNALLLGDSALYLCASSLGGRDNSPLHFGNGTRLTVT.

This clone has a single count. The chain is built from TRBV28 and TRBJ1-2; D is unresolved. V was clipped by 6 bases and J by 4 bases, with 12 bases between them. Per the germline V gene, CDR1 is MDHEN and CDR2 is SYDVKM. The CDR3 totals 13 residues. CDR3 DNA: TGTGCCAGCAGCCGACTCGTCATCTATGGCTACACCTTC. It encodes CASSRLVIYGYTF.

The chain combines TRBV19 with TRBJ1-2, with TRBD1 matching over 8 bases. V trimming: 4 bases; J trimming: 5 bases; junction bases outside the gene matches: 6. CDR1 and CDR2 (germline): LNHDA, SQIVND (reference sequence). This CDR3 comprises 14 residues. The chain's CDR3 is CASSTDRGRYGYTF. CDR3 in DNA: TGTGCCAGTAGTACCGACAGGGGCCGGTATGGCTACACCTTC.

The chain has TRBV7-9 and TRBJ2-2; D is undetermined. This CDR3 has 14 residues. Between the trimmed V and J ends, which lost 4 bases and 4 bases, there was a span of 10 bases. Germline lookup yields CDR1 SEHNR and CDR2 FQNEAQ (reference sequence). Here the CDR3 reads CASSYARSTGELFF. CDR3 sequence (DNA): TGTGCCAGCAGCTACGCCCGAAGCACCGGGGAGCTGTTTTTT.

The V gene is TRBV7-9, the J gene TRBJ2-1, with 10 nucleotides matching TRBD2. This CDR3 is 15 amino acids long. V dropped 2 bases and J dropped 7; count of bases not matched to a gene: 5. Germline values: CDR1 SEHNR, CDR2 FQNEAQ (reference sequence). DNA of the CDR3: TGTGCCAGCAGCTTAAGGCTAGCGGGAGAAAATGAGCAGTTCTTC. Protein: CASSLRLAGENEQFF.

This sequence joins TRBV18 and TRBJ1-2; no clear D. The CDR3 length is 12 residues. Trimming removed 2 bases from V and 6 bases from J, with 7 bases in between. Germline loops: CDR1 KGHSH, CDR2 LQKENI. In nucleotides, the CDR3 is TGTGCCAGCTCACCAGGGGTAGATGGCTACACCTTC. It yields the protein CASSPGVDGYTF.

The genes are TRBV9 and TRBJ2-1, with TRBD1 matching over 8 bases. The CDR3 loop spans 15 amino acids. The junction had 9 bases not matched to a gene; V was cut back by 4 bases and J by 6 bases. Germline values: CDR1 SGDLS, CDR2 YYNGEE. This CDR3 is CASSIRTGKFNEQFF. CDR3 DNA sequence: TGTGCCAGCAGCATAAGGACAGGGAAGTTCAATGAGCAGTTCTTC.

The genes are TRBV7-8 and TRBJ1-4, with D possibly TRBD1 on 6 matching bases. The ends were cut back, 5 bases at V and 4 bases at J, with 11 bases in the middle. Germline V CDR1 and CDR2: SGHVS, FQNEAQ. This CDR3 is 14 amino acids long. DNA for the CDR3: TGTGCCAGCAGCCGAGGACAGTTTAATGAAAAACTGTTTTTT. Encoded protein: CASSRGQFNEKLFF.

A word on this clone: This sample includes further DNA sequences coding for the same CDR3. The J gene is TRBJ2-7, the V gene TRBV18; D unclear. The CDR3 is 13 amino acids. The ends were cut back, 2 bases at V and 1 base at J, with 6 bases in the middle. Germline CDR1 KGHSH, CDR2 LQKENI. As DNA, the CDR3 is TGTGCCAGCTCACCAGGAAGGTCCTACGAGCAGTACTTC. Protein: CASSPGRSYEQYF.

The rearrangement uses TRBV30 and TRBJ1-1; D is uncertain. Germline CDR1 and CDR2: GTSNPN and SVGIG (reference sequence). The CDR3 is 14 amino acids. V was pared by 3 bases and J by 0 bases, with 11 bases between. CDR3 nucleotides: TGTGCCTGGAGGCCTAAAAGGATGAACACTGAAGCTTTCTTT. Translation gives CAWRPKRMNTEAFF. Full variable domain (outside the CDR3, taken from reference TRBV30 and TRBJ1-1): SQTIHQWPATLVQPVGSPLSLECTVEGTSNPNLYWYRQAAGRGLQLLFYSVGIGQISSEVPQNLSASRPQDRQFILSSKKLLLSDSGFYLCAWRPKRMNTEAFFGQGTRLTVV.

The genes are TRBV9 and TRBJ1-1; perhaps TRBD1 as D (6 bases). The ends were cut back, 3 bases at V and 1 base at J, with 16 bases in the middle. The germline CDR1 and CDR2 sequences are SGDLS and YYNGEE. The CDR3 length is 16 residues. The DNA of the CDR3 is TGTGCCAGCAGCGACAGGGATGATCTTAGGAACACTGAAGCTTTCTTT. Its protein is CASSDRDDLRNTEAFF.

This chain links TRBV18 with TRBJ2-2, with 9 nucleotides matching TRBD1. With 4 bases clipped from V and 4 bases from J, the junction kept 13 bases outside the gene matches. The germline gives CDR1 KGHSH, CDR2 LQKENI. This CDR3 spans 18 amino acids. The CDR3 bases are TGTGCCAGCTCACTACGGACAGGGGCGACAAGGAGCACCGGGGAGCTGTTTTTT. It yields the protein CASSLRTGATRSTGELFF.

The chain has TRBV15 and TRBJ2-6; D might be TRBD1 (5 bases). This CDR3 comprises 16 residues. Per germline, CDR1 LNHNV and CDR2 YYDKDF (reference sequence). Trimming took 0 bases from V and 3 from J, leaving 9 bases between them. CDR3 nucleotide sequence: TGTGCCACCAGCAGAGATAGGGGCCATGGGGCCAACGTCCTGACTTTC. It codes for CATSRDRGHGANVLTF.

The chain is built from TRBV5-6 and TRBJ2-3, with 7 positions matching TRBD1. The ends lost 4 bases at V and 6 bases at J; junction bases unmatched: 11. Germline lookup yields CDR1 SGHDT and CDR2 YYEEEE. This CDR3 spans 15 amino acids. The CDR3 reads CASSPLASGQDTQYF. The CDR3 region has the DNA TGTGCCAGCAGCCCCTTAGCTTCGGGACAGGATACGCAGTATTTT.

V usage is TRBV7-8 and J usage is TRBJ2-1, with TRBD2 identical over 7 bases. CDR3 length: 13 amino acids. V dropped 7 bases and J dropped 9; count of bases not matched to a gene: 9. Germline assignment: CDR1 SGHVS and CDR2 FQNEAQ. The CDR3 loop is CASTHLAVGEQFF. Written as DNA, the CDR3 is TGTGCCAGCACCCACCTAGCGGTCGGTGAGCAGTTCTTC.

The chain links TRBV5-1 to TRBJ2-7, with 8 bases fitting TRBD1. Losses at the gene ends were 1 base for V and 2 bases for J; bases not matched to a gene: 5. Germline V gene sequence: CDR1 SGHRS, CDR2 YFSETQ. The CDR3 spans 15 residues. CDR3 sequence reads: CASSLTPGQAYEQYF. As DNA, the CDR3 is TGCGCCAGCAGCTTGACCCCGGGACAGGCCTACGAGCAGTACTTC.

This chain uses TRBV10-1 with TRBJ1-4; D unclear. Germline CDR1 WNHNN, CDR2 SYGVQD (reference sequence). Trimming cost V 6 bases and J 4 bases, with 12 bases left between them. There are 14 residues in the CDR3. The CDR3 nucleotides are TGCGCCAGCAGCCCCCGGGTTGGTAATGAAAAACTGTTTTTT. Protein: CASSPRVGNEKLFF.

The V call is TRBV29-1, the J call TRBJ1-2; no clear D gene. V lost 2 bases to trimming and J lost 2 bases, with 12 bases between them. The CDR3 consists of 14 residues. Germline values: CDR1 SQVTM, CDR2 ANQGSEA. The CDR3 is CSVEKGVGNYGYTF. In nucleotides, the CDR3 is TGCAGCGTTGAAAAGGGCGTCGGGAACTATGGCTACACCTTC.

The count of this clone is one. The gene calls are TRBV5-1 and TRBJ1-4; 9 bases are shared with TRBD1. There are 16 residues in the CDR3. Germline CDR1 and CDR2: SGHRS and YFSETQ. The trim removed 2 bases at V and 6 bases at J, leaving 8 bases unmatched. The CDR3 DNA reads as TGCGCCAGCAGCTTAGAACCGGGACAGGGTTATGAAAAACTGTTTTTT. Translated, it gives CASSLEPGQGYEKLFF.

The gene calls are TRBV14 and TRBJ1-3; D unresolved. This CDR3 spans 13 amino acids. Germline V gene sequence: CDR1 SGHDN, CDR2 FVKESK. V lost 5 bases, J lost 1 base, and 6 bases lay in between. The CDR3 region has the DNA TGTGCCAGCAGCGCCGTTTCTGGAAACACCATATATTTT. It translates to CASSAVSGNTIYF.

The rearrangement links TRBV10-1 to TRBJ2-3; 12 bases align to TRBD1. The CDR3 consists of 14 residues. Germline V gene sequence: CDR1 WNHNN, CDR2 SYGVQD (reference sequence). V shed 8 bases, J shed 5 bases, and the junction held 5 bases outside the gene matches. As DNA, the CDR3 is TGCGCCAGCGGGGACAGGGGGCATGGAGATACGCAGTATTTT. This sequence encodes CASGDRGHGDTQYF.

The chain is built from TRBV7-6 and TRBJ2-2, with TRBD2 matching over 10 bases. V lost 0 bases to trimming and J lost 6 bases; unmatched junction nucleotides: 7. Germline CDR1 reads SGHVS; CDR2 reads FNYEAQ. This CDR3 comprises 17 residues. CDR3: CASSLAASGRRAGELFF. The CDR3 DNA reads TGTGCCAGCAGCTTAGCGGCTAGCGGGAGAAGGGCCGGGGAGCTGTTTTTT.

The table lists this clone with a few counts. V is TRBV4-2 and J is TRBJ2-5; either TRBD1 or TRBD2 may fit D (6 bases each). The CDR3 is made up of 14 amino acids. Trimming removed 4 bases at V and 4 bases at J, with 13 bases between. The germline V gene has CDR1 LGHNA and CDR2 YNFKEQ. CDR3 sequence (DNA): TGTGCCAGCAGCCTACAGGGAGGTGGAGAGACCCAGTACTTC. Translated, it gives CASSLQGGGETQYF.

The chain carries TRBV6-4 and TRBJ1-2, with no clear D. The CDR3 has 11 residues. V lost 7 bases to trimming and J lost 4 bases, with 7 bases between them. Germline CDR1 reads MRHNA; CDR2 reads SNTAGT. This CDR3 reads CASNSGYGYTF. As DNA, the CDR3 is TGTGCCAGCAATTCCGGCTATGGCTACACCTTC.

This clone occurred a few times. The rearrangement uses TRBV3-1 (or the pseudogene TRBV3-2) and TRBJ1-1, with 8 bases lining up with TRBD1. CDR3 size: 14 residues. V shed 8 bases, J shed 1 base, and the junction held 6 bases outside the gene matches. Germline CDR1 reads LGHDT; CDR2 reads YNNKEL (reference sequence). The CDR3, as DNA: TGTGCCAGCCGAGGGGACAGGCCGAACACTGAAGCTTTCTTT. Translating it yields CASRGDRPNTEAFF.